Below, one TCR beta chain is given with its context. Germline CDR1 MNHEY, CDR2 SVGAGI. V gave up 2 bases and J gave up 0 bases, with 8 bases separating them. The CDR3 spans 15 residues. These data originate in a study of blood T cell repertoires in COVID-19. Study-wide background: Both acute and convalescent COVID-19 samples were obtained from the United States, Italy and Spain.

Assay used: immunoSEQ multiplex PCR; TCRdb lists only in-frame clones, some missing. The sample includes 380,000 or so clones, roughly 90% of them seen just once. Sequenced material: PBMCs or T cells enriched from blood (not recorded which). The V gene is TRBV6-5, the J gene TRBJ1-3; tentatively, D is TRBD1 (5 bases). The clonotype originates from a woman in her 30s with acute COVID-19. DNA for the CDR3: TGTGCCAGCAGTTACGGGGGGGGCTCTGGAAACACCATATATTTT. Residues: CASSYGGGSGNTIYF.